The 22 T cell receptor beta chains in this list originate from one sample, sequenced in a study of shared clonotypes between healthy human individuals. The protocol was immunoSEQ multiplex PCR, while the TCRdb copy is restricted to in-frame clones and leaves out a portion. The profile covers about 1.4 million clones, with approximately 97% appearing a single time and 0.95% to 1.5% taken by the ten largest. Sequencing was carried out using naive CD4+ T cells sorted from blood. Subset in this sample: CD45RA+ positively selected. These receptors all stem from a man aged 25-40 years in good health.

The V and J genes are TRBV28 and TRBJ1-4; D gene uncertain. V dropped 4 bases and J dropped 5 bases, with 5 bases sitting between them. Per the germline V gene, CDR1 is MDHEN and CDR2 is SYDVKM. The length of the CDR3 is 12 residues. The DNA for the CDR3 is TGTGCCAGCAGTTCCGTAAATGAAAAACTGTTTTTT. It is translated as CASSSVNEKLFF. Full variable domain (outside the CDR3, taken from reference TRBV28 and TRBJ1-4): DVKVTQSSRYLVKRTGEKVFLECVQDMDHENMFWYRQDPGLGLRLIYFSYDVKMKEKGDIPEGYSVSREKKERFSLILESASTNQTSMYLCASSSVNEKLFFGSGTQLSVL.

As concerns this clone: The junction departs from the called germline gene at one end, perhaps through a read error. The CDR3 nucleotides are TGTGCCTCCGACAGGGACTACCAGCAGTACTTC. Its translation is CASDRDYQQYF. V gene TRBV30 combines with J gene TRBJ2-7, with D possibly called TRBD1 or TRBD2 (7 bases each). The CDR3 totals 11 residues. Germline loops: CDR1 GTSNPN, CDR2 SVGIG (reference sequence). Combining the CDR3 with reference TRBV30 and TRBJ2-7 gives the whole variable domain SQTIHQWPATLVQPVGSPLSLECTVEGTSNPNLYWYRQAAGRGLQLLFYSVGIGQISSEVPQNLSASRPQDRQFILSSKKLLLSDSGFYLCASDRDYQQYFGPGTRLTVT.

The chain couples TRBV7-6 to TRBJ2-3; D is possibly TRBD2 (5 bases). V was shortened by 3 bases and J by 2 bases, with 18 bases between the two germline ends. This CDR3 spans 17 amino acids. The germline CDR1 and CDR2 sequences are SGHVS and FNYEAQ. The CDR3 bases are TGTGCCAGCAGCTTTCCATTAGGAGAGAGGGTCACAGATACGCAGTATTTT. Its translation: CASSFPLGERVTDTQYF.

This clone appeared once. The V call is TRBV2, the J call TRBJ2-3; D not resolved. CDR1 and CDR2 (germline): SNHLY, FYNNEI. Trimming took off 11 bases at V and 6 bases at J, with 12 bases between the two ends. The CDR3 consists of 11 residues. The CDR3 nucleotides are TGTGCCGGCGCCTTCGGGGATACGCAGTATTTT. It specifies CAGAFGDTQYF.

The chain's CDR3 is CASSQEPGLGGDDEQFF. CDR3 bases: TGTGCCAGCTCACAGGAACCGGGACTAGGAGGAGACGATGAGCAGTTCTTC. The chain uses TRBV18 and TRBJ2-1, with 8 bases that match TRBD2. CDR1 is KGHSH and CDR2 is LQKENI in the germline V gene. This CDR3 is built from 17 residues. V gave up 4 bases and J gave up 8 bases; unmatched junction bases: 16.

The chain uses TRBV9 and TRBJ1-1; TRBD1 matches at 10 bases. CDR3 size: 15 residues. Germline lookup yields CDR1 SGDLS and CDR2 YYNGEE. After removal of 0 bases from V and 5 bases from J, the junction contained 4 bases not matched to a gene. This CDR3 is CASSVVGQGLTEAFF. The CDR3, as DNA: TGTGCCAGCAGCGTAGTGGGACAGGGGTTGACTGAAGCTTTCTTT.

The chain employs TRBV6-6 and TRBJ1-4; D is ambiguous. Germline assignment: CDR1 MNHNY and CDR2 SVGAGI (reference sequence). This CDR3 contains 16 residues. The V gene lost 0 bases and the J gene lost 0 bases, with 8 bases spanning the gap. The CDR3 bases are TGTGCCAGCAGTTACTCGAACCGCCCAACTAATGAAAAACTGTTTTTT. Amino acid sequence: CASSYSNRPTNEKLFF.

The chain is built from TRBV5-1 and TRBJ1-3; D unresolved. There are 15 residues in the CDR3. Germline CDR1 reads SGHRS; CDR2 reads YFSETQ. Trimming cost V 4 bases and J 4 bases, with 15 bases left between them. The chain's CDR3 is CASSMGWGTGNTIYF. In nucleotides, the CDR3 is TGCGCCAGCAGCATGGGCTGGGGTACGGGAAACACCATATATTTT. The full variable domain, rest sourced from reference TRBV5-1 and TRBJ1-3, is KAGVTQTPRYLIKTRGQQVTLSCSPISGHRSVSWYQQTPGQGLQFLFEYFSETQRNKGNFPGRFSGRQFSNSRSEMNVSTLELGDSALYLCASSMGWGTGNTIYFGEGSWLTVV.

CDR3 sequence: CASHSWDRNEKLFF. CDR3 nucleotide sequence: TGTGCCAGCCACTCCTGGGACAGGAATGAAAAACTGTTTTTT. The chain joins TRBV18 to TRBJ1-4; 8 bases are a match to TRBD1. Trimming at V came to 8 bases and at J to 5 bases, leaving 7 bases not matched to a gene. Germline V CDR1 and CDR2: KGHSH, LQKENI. The CDR3 contains 14 residues.

The chain links TRBV30 to TRBJ2-7; weak D call: TRBD2 (5 bases). V lost 7 bases and J lost 1, with 11 bases in between. CDR3 size: 12 residues. Germline CDR1 GTSNPN, CDR2 SVGIG (reference sequence). CDR3 nucleotide sequence: TGTGCCTTGGGAGCACAATCCTACGAGCAGTACTTC. The encoded protein is CALGAQSYEQYF.

This chain connects TRBV29-1 to TRBJ2-5, with D perhaps being TRBD1 or TRBD2 (6 bases each). This CDR3 region has 15 residues. Germline assignment: CDR1 SQVTM and CDR2 ANQGSEA. Trimming shortened V by 0 bases and J by 5 bases, and 16 bases separated the two germline ends. The CDR3 bases are TGCAGCGTTGAAGAGTCAGGGGTAGGGAGGGAGACCCAGTACTTC. Translation gives CSVEESGVGRETQYF.

Note on this clone: Other nucleotide sequences from this sample produce the same CDR3. The V and J genes are TRBV9 and TRBJ1-2; D unclear. The V end lost 0 bases, the J end lost 5 bases, and 11 bases lay between the germline ends. Germline CDR1 is SGDLS and CDR2 is YYNGEE. This CDR3 region has 14 residues. This CDR3 is CASSVVGGSYGYTF. The CDR3 DNA sequence: TGTGCCAGCAGCGTAGTCGGTGGCTCATATGGCTACACCTTC.

V and J are TRBV7-9 and TRBJ2-7; D perhaps matches TRBD1 (6 bases). The CDR3 contains 15 residues. Trimming took off 4 bases at V and 0 bases at J, with 13 bases between the two ends. CDR1 is SEHNR, CDR2 FQNEAQ, per germline (reference sequence). CDR3 residues: CASSSRGQFSYEQYF. CDR3 coding DNA: TGTGCCAGCAGCTCGAGGGGACAATTCTCCTACGAGCAGTACTTC.

This chain connects TRBV28 to TRBJ2-7; 11 bases are a match to TRBD2. CDR3 length: 16 residues. The junction had 5 bases not matched to a gene; V was cut back by 4 bases and J by 0 bases. The germline V gene encodes CDR1 MDHEN and CDR2 SYDVKM. The CDR3 spells CASSSWTSGYSYEQYF. CDR3 nucleotides: TGTGCCAGCAGTTCTTGGACTAGCGGGTACTCCTACGAGCAGTACTTC.

The CDR3 nucleotides read TGTGCCATCAGTAGACAGGGGATCCACGAGCAGTACTTC. Translated: CAISRQGIHEQYF. The chain couples TRBV10-3 to TRBJ2-7, with 8 bases fitting TRBD1. This CDR3 region has 13 residues. Per germline, CDR1 ENHRY and CDR2 SYGVKD. V was clipped by 5 bases and J by 5 bases; unmatched bases: 5.

The rearrangement joins TRBV7-8 to TRBJ2-7, with 14 bases lining up with TRBD2. This CDR3 has 18 amino acids. The ends lost 1 base at V and 0 bases at J; junction bases unmatched: 5. The germline V gene has CDR1 SGHVS and CDR2 FQNEAQ. In DNA form, the CDR3 reads TGTGCCAGCAGCTTAGAGACTAGCGGGAGGGTGAGCTCCTACGAGCAGTACTTC. It is translated as CASSLETSGRVSSYEQYF. The entire variable domain, with the rest obtained from reference TRBV7-8 and TRBJ2-7, is as follows: GAGVSQSPRYKVAKRGQDVALRCDPISGHVSLFWYQQALGQGPEFLTYFQNEAQLDKSGLPSDRFFAERPEGSVSTLKIQRTQQEDSAVYLCASSLETSGRVSSYEQYFGPGTRLTVT.

This clone was counted once. The rearrangement joins TRBV5-6 to TRBJ1-1; TRBD1 might be the D (5 bases). Germline assignment: CDR1 SGHDT and CDR2 YYEEEE. The CDR3 extends over 16 amino acids. V was trimmed by 0 bases and J by 0 bases, leaving 12 bases between them. CDR3 bases: TGTGCCAGCAGCTTGGGTACAGGTCGCATGAACACTGAAGCTTTCTTT. Encoded protein: CASSLGTGRMNTEAFF.

The gene calls are TRBV28 and TRBJ2-1, with D uncertain. V was cut by 1 base and J by 10 bases, with 11 bases left in between. The CDR3 runs to 13 residues. From germline, CDR1 is MDHEN and CDR2 SYDVKM. CDR3 DNA: TGTGCCAGCAGTTTATTACGCCCAACAGAGCAGTTCTTC. Amino acid sequence: CASSLLRPTEQFF.

The rearrangement joins TRBV7-3 to TRBJ2-3; no firm D call. CDR1 and CDR2 (germline): SGHTA, FQGTGA. Trimming cost V 1 base and J 4 bases, with 6 bases left between them. The CDR3 is made up of 13 amino acids. The CDR3 region has the DNA TGTGCCAGCAGCTTAAGTCCAGCAGATACGCAGTATTTT. The encoded protein is CASSLSPADTQYF.

The chain is built from TRBV10-3 and TRBJ1-2; D possibly corresponds to TRBD1 (6 bases). With 10 bases removed from V and 1 base from J, the gap between germline ends came to 13 bases. This CDR3 region has 13 residues. CDR1 and CDR2 (germline): ENHRY, SYGVKD. In DNA form, the CDR3 reads TGTGCCACCGAGGGGGATGTTAACTATGGCTACACCTTC. It codes for CATEGDVNYGYTF.

The chain joins TRBV2 to TRBJ2-1; D is perhaps TRBD2 (5 bases). V shed 3 bases and J shed 0 bases, with 9 bases lying between them. The CDR3 length is 15 residues. Germline values: CDR1 SNHLY, CDR2 FYNNEI. The CDR3 region is CASSEERSSYNEQFF. The DNA of the CDR3 is TGTGCCAGCAGTGAGGAGCGGAGCTCCTACAATGAGCAGTTCTTC.

V and J are TRBV28 and TRBJ1-2, with D maybe TRBD1 (5 bases). V was pared by 2 bases and J by 3 bases, with 19 bases between. CDR1 and CDR2 (germline): MDHEN, SYDVKM. The length of the CDR3 is 17 residues. As DNA, the CDR3 is TGTGCCAGCAGTTTAAGCTCAGGGAGGACGAGTTACTATGGCTACACCTTC. This encodes CASSLSSGRTSYYGYTF.